The present T cell receptor beta chain was sequenced within a study of neurological immune-mediated disorders. This clonotype was recorded at least ten times. The unsorted libraries originated from 2 million PBMCs kept at -80 C. Via MiXCR, TCRdb re-called the 5' RACE reads, giving one row per CDR3 protein. The table shows about 95,000 distinct CDR3 sequences, with 3.5% to 4% occurring only once. Germline V CDR1 and CDR2: SGHRS, YFSETQ. V dropped 4 bases and J dropped 2; count of bases not matched to a gene: 3. This CDR3 is built from 14 residues. The receptor's source is a woman under 30 with multiple sclerosis. The specimen sequenced was PBMCs. The rearrangement links TRBV5-1 to TRBJ1-5; TRBD1 agrees at 7 bases. CDR3 region: CASSPGTGNQPQHF. The CDR3 DNA is TGCGCCAGCAGCCCCGGGACAGGCAATCAGCCCCAGCATTTT.